The clone carrying this TCR beta chain was observed a few times. The antigen is undetermined. This sample is drawn from a study of beta chain features in type 1 diabetes. Study outcomes and limitations: Shortening that was moderate but significant affected the TCRB CDR3s of Type 1 diabetes patients in all four CD4+ subsets. A closer apparent resemblance between naive, central memory and Treg TCRB repertoires was seen in patients than in healthy donors.

Trimming cost V 0 bases and J 0 bases, with 8 bases left between them. There are 15 residues in the CDR3. Germline V gives CDR1 MNHEY, CDR2 SVGAGI. The authors sorted CD4+ naive, central memory, regulatory and stem cell-like memory cells via CD45RO/CCR7/CD25/CD127/CD95/CD27. As every portion of the isolated RNA was reverse transcribed, the sequencing read expressed TCRB transcripts. Generated by immunoSEQ multiplex PCR, the TCRdb table keeps only in-frame clones and is missing some. Here the sample spans 600,000 to 700,000 clones, around 12% being singletons. The receptor's source is a man younger than 40 with type 1 diabetes. The sample consisted of naive CD4+ T cells from blood. The genes are TRBV6-5 and TRBJ1-1; D not resolved. CDR3 sequence: CASSYSGVMNTEAFF. The CDR3 bases are TGTGCCAGCAGTTACTCAGGAGTTATGAACACTGAAGCTTTCTTT.